This TCR beta chain was identified during a study of T cells in Graves' hyperthyroidism and ophthalmopathy. Amplified TCR beta CDR3 regions came from RNA transcripts. During a first-round RT-PCR of the TCR CDR3, the HTBI primer set was used. One entry per CDR3 protein, called by TCRdb with MiXCR from the multiplex PCR reads. This table holds over 350,000 distinct CDR3 sequences, over 11% found once. This clonotype was seen many times. Its antigen remains unknown. Disease lasting under 3 months, a NOSPECS grade of at least 4, and a Clinical Activity Score of at least 3 were features of the ophthalmopathy patients. Study results and limitations: A 13 V-J signature model discriminated ophthalmopathy versus stable hyperthyroidism.

The CDR3 has 14 amino acids. With 3 bases removed from V and 7 bases from J, the gap between germline ends came to 15 bases. CDR1 and CDR2 from the germline V gene are MDHEN and SYDVKM. This receptor was taken from a man aged 45-65 years with Graves' ophthalmopathy. The V call is TRBV28, the J call TRBJ2-5; tentative D call: TRBD2 (5 bases). The sequenced sample consisted of blood. The CDR3 loop is CASSFILERGTQYF. In DNA, the CDR3 is TGTGCCAGCAGTTTCATACTAGAACGGGGGACCCAGTACTTC.